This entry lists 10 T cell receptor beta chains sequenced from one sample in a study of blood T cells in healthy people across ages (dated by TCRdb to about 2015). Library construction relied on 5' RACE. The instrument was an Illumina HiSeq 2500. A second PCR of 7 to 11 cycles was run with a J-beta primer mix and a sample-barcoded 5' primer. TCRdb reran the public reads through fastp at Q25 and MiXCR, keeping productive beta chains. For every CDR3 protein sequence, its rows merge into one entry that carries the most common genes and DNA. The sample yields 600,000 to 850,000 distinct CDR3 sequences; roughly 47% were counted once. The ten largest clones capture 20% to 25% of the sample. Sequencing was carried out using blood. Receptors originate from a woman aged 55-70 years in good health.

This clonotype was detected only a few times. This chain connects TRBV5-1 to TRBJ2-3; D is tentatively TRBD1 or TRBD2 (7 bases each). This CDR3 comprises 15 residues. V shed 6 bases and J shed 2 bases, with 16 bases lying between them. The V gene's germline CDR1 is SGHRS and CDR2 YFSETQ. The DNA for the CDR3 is TGCGCCAGCAAGGCCGGGGGGACAGCCACAGATACGCAGTATTTT. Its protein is CASKAGGTATDTQYF.

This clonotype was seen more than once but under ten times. CDR3 coding DNA: TGTGCCAGCAGCCAAGCGGTCTCCTACGAGCAGTACTTC. Amino acid sequence: CASSQAVSYEQYF. The chain couples TRBV3-1 to TRBJ2-7; D gene ambiguous. CDR3 size: 13 residues. The germline V gene encodes CDR1 LGHDT and CDR2 YNNKEL (reference sequence). Trimming took 1 base from V and 0 from J, leaving 4 bases between them.

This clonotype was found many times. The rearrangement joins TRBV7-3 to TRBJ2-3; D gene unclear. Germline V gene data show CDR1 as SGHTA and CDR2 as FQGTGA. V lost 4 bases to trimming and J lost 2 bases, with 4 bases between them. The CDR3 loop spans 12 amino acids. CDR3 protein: CASSSNTDTQYF. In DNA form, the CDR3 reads TGTGCCAGCAGCTCGAACACAGATACGCAGTATTTT.

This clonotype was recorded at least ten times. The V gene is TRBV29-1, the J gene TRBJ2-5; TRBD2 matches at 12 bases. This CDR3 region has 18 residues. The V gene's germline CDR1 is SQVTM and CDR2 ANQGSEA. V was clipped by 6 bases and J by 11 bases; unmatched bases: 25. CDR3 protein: CSVAGTSKTSGRSREQYF. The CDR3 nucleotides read TGCAGCGTGGCCGGGACAAGCAAGACTAGCGGGAGATCGAGGGAGCAGTACTTC.

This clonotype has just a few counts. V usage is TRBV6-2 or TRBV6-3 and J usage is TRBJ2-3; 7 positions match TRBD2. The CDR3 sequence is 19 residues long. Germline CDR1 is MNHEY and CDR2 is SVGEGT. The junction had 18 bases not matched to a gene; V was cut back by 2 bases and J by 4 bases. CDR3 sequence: CASSYPSKGPPGGADTQYF. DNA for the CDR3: TGTGCCAGCAGTTACCCCTCCAAAGGGCCCCCGGGAGGAGCAGATACGCAGTATTTT.

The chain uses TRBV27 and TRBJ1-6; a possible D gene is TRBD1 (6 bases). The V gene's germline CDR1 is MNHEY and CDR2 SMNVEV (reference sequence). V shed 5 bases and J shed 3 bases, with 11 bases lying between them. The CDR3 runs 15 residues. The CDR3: CASSRGGGYNSPLHF. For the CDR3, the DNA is TGTGCCAGCAGTAGGGGGGGAGGCTATAATTCACCCCTCCACTTT.

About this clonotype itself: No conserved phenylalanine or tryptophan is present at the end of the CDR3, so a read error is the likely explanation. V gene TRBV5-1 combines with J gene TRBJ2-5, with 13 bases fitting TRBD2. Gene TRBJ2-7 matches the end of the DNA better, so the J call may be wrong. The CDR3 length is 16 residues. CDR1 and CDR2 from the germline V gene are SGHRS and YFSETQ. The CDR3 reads CASSKTSGGLNYEQYI. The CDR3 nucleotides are TGCGCCAGCAGCAAGACTAGCGGGGGGCTAAACTACGAGCAGTACATC.

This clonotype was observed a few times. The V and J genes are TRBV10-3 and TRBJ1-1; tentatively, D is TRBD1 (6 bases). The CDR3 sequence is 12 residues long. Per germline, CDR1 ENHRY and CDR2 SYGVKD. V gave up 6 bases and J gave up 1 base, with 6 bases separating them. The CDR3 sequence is CAIRQGNTEAFF. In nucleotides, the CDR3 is TGTGCCATCAGACAGGGGAACACTGAAGCTTTCTTT.

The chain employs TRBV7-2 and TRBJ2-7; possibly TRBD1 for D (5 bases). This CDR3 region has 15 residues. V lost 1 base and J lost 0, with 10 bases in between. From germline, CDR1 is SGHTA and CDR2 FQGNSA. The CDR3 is CASSLESRASYEQYF. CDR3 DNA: TGTGCCAGCAGCTTAGAGAGCAGGGCCTCCTACGAGCAGTACTTC.

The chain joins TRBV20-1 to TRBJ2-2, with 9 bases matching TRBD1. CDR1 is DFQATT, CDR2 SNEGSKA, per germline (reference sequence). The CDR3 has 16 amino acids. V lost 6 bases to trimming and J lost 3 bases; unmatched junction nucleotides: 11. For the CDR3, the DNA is TGCAGTGCGTCTCGGGGGACAGGGTTGGACACCGGGGAGCTGTTTTTT. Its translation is CSASRGTGLDTGELFF.